A single sample is the source of the 28 T cell receptor beta chains below, sequenced in a study of blood T cell repertoires in COVID-19. Method: immunoSEQ multiplex PCR; TCRdb's copy keeps in-frame clones and lacks some. Seen here are 60,000 or so clones, more than 75% observed once, and the top ten hold approximately 1.5%. The sequenced sample was peripheral blood. The receptors derive from a human donor in a cohort sampled during active COVID-19.

The J gene is TRBJ2-5, the V gene TRBV10-1; TRBD2 matches at 10 bases. V lost 5 bases to trimming and J lost 4 bases; unmatched junction nucleotides: 1. The length of the CDR3 is 13 residues. The germline V gene has CDR1 WNHNN and CDR2 SYGVQD (reference sequence). The CDR3 loop reads CASSRLAGETQYF. The CDR3 DNA reads TGCGCCAGCAGTCGACTAGCGGGAGAGACCCAGTACTTC.

The chain links TRBV29-1 to TRBJ1-2, with 7 nucleotides matching TRBD1. Germline CDR1 reads SQVTM; CDR2 reads ANQGSEA. The J segment lost 7 bases and the V segment lost 7 bases, leaving 6 bases of the junction unmatched. This CDR3 contains 11 residues. CDR3 sequence reads: CSGETGFGYTF. For the CDR3, the DNA is TGCAGCGGCGAGACAGGGTTTGGCTACACCTTC.

This clone has only one observation. The chain has TRBV6-4 and TRBJ1-1; D uncertain. The CDR3 spans 13 residues. The ends were cut back, 6 bases at V and 3 bases at J, with 11 bases in the middle. From germline, CDR1 is MRHNA and CDR2 SNTAGT. CDR3 nucleotide sequence: TGTGCCAGCAGCGGAGGGAGTGACACTGAAGCTTTCTTT. Translation: CASSGGSDTEAFF.

The chain joins TRBV29-1 to TRBJ1-1, with D perhaps matching TRBD1 (5 bases). The CDR3 consists of 12 residues. Germline-derived CDR1 and CDR2 are SQVTM and ANQGSEA. The V gene lost 6 bases and the J gene lost 5 bases, with 13 bases spanning the gap. CDR3 amino acids: CSVKSGVTEAFF. CDR3 sequence (DNA): TGCAGCGTGAAGTCGGGGGTGACTGAAGCTTTCTTT.

V usage is TRBV12-3 or TRBV12-4 and J usage is TRBJ1-1; TRBD1 aligns across 8 bases. This CDR3 contains 12 residues. After removal of 8 bases from V and 6 bases from J, the junction contained 5 bases not matched to a gene. The CDR3 region has the DNA TGTGCCAGCCGAATGACAGGGGCTGAAGCTTTCTTT. It encodes CASRMTGAEAFF.

This clone was counted a few times. The genes are TRBV28 and TRBJ1-5, with D possibly matching TRBD1 (5 bases). This CDR3 is built from 15 residues. Germline assignment: CDR1 MDHEN and CDR2 SYDVKM. V lost 4 bases and J lost 0, with 10 bases in between. CDR3 sequence reads: CASSSTQVSNQPQHF. The DNA for the CDR3 is TGTGCCAGCAGTTCGACACAGGTTAGCAATCAGCCCCAGCATTTT.

The rearrangement uses TRBV4-1 and TRBJ2-1, with 10 bases fitting TRBD2. CDR1 and CDR2 from the germline V gene are MGHRA and YSYEKL. After removal of 3 bases from V and 4 bases from J, the junction contained 6 bases not matched to a gene. The CDR3 runs to 16 residues. Here the CDR3 reads CASSQEGLAAYNEQFF. The CDR3 DNA is TGCGCCAGCAGCCAGGAAGGACTAGCGGCTTACAATGAGCAGTTCTTC.

The sample holds one count of this clone. V gene TRBV28 combines with J gene TRBJ2-7; 7 positions match TRBD2. Trimming removed 1 base from V and 2 bases from J; junction bases left unmatched: 2. The CDR3 has 14 residues. The germline gives CDR1 MDHEN, CDR2 SYDVKM. CDR3 in DNA: TGTGCCAGCAGTTTATCGGCGGGGGCCTACGAGCAGTACTTC. Translated, it gives CASSLSAGAYEQYF.

This rearrangement joins TRBV6-2 or TRBV6-3 to TRBJ2-1; D is possibly TRBD2 (5 bases). Trimming shortened V by 5 bases and J by 4 bases, and 15 bases separated the two germline ends. CDR3 length: 15 residues. The V gene's germline CDR1 is MNHEY and CDR2 SVGEGT. In DNA, the CDR3 is TGTGCCAGCAGTAAGGGAGATGGCCTTTACAATGAGCAGTTCTTC. Protein sequence: CASSKGDGLYNEQFF.

This clone appeared a single time. The chain is built from TRBV9 and TRBJ2-3; D might be TRBD1 (6 bases). Germline lookup yields CDR1 SGDLS and CDR2 YYNGEE. The CDR3 has 16 amino acids. Trimming stripped 4 bases from V and 0 bases from J, with 15 bases between. CDR3 residues: CASSLMRQASTDTQYF. CDR3 DNA: TGTGCCAGCAGCTTAATGAGACAGGCTAGCACAGATACGCAGTATTTT.

The chain combines TRBV21-1 with TRBJ2-1; the table gives TRBD2 as D, unverified against the DNA. TRBV21-1 is a recognized pseudogene. This CDR3 spans 16 amino acids. DNA of the CDR3: TGTGCCAGCAGCAAAGTGGGTCCAGCGCCCCTCAATGAGCAGTTCTTC. It translates to CASSKVGPAPLNEQFF.

The chain combines TRBV6-5 with TRBJ2-7; D possibly corresponds to TRBD1 (5 bases). Germline V gene data show CDR1 as MNHEY and CDR2 as SVGAGI. The CDR3 has 15 residues. Trimming cost V 7 bases and J 2 bases, with 18 bases left between them. The CDR3 sequence: CASTPTSTGTYEQYF. The CDR3 nucleotides are TGTGCCAGCACCCCAACCAGCACAGGTACCTACGAGCAGTACTTC.

V gene TRBV27 combines with J gene TRBJ1-2; TRBD1 agrees at 9 bases. The CDR3 consists of 14 residues. Germline V lookup: CDR1 MNHEY, CDR2 SMNVEV (reference sequence). Trimming removed 4 bases from V and 6 bases from J; junction bases left unmatched: 6. CDR3 sequence reads: CASSYPQGANGYTF. The CDR3 DNA reads TGTGCCAGCAGTTATCCACAGGGGGCTAATGGCTACACCTTC.

The chain carries TRBV3-1 (or the pseudogene TRBV3-2) and TRBJ2-1, with 11 positions matching TRBD2. Trimming at V came to 4 bases and at J to 6 bases, leaving 8 bases not matched to a gene. The CDR3 totals 16 residues. The V gene's germline CDR1 is LGHDT and CDR2 YNNKEL (reference sequence). The CDR3 DNA follows: TGTGCCAGCAGCCGCCGTACTAGCGGGAGTTTCAATGAGCAGTTCTTC. This translates into CASSRRTSGSFNEQFF.

The chain links TRBV7-3 to TRBJ2-2; 11 positions match TRBD2. The trim removed 0 bases at V and 1 base at J, leaving 1 base unmatched. Germline V gene lookup returns CDR1 SGHTA and CDR2 FQGTGA. CDR3 size: 17 residues. The CDR3 DNA follows: TGTGCCAGCAGCTTAACAGGGACTAGCGGGAACACCGGGGAGCTGTTTTTT. Protein product: CASSLTGTSGNTGELFF.

Here the CDR3 DNA reads TGCAGTGCTAGTAAAGGGGCATTAGGGAAGGAGCTGTTTTTT. Its protein product is CSASKGALGKELFF. The rearrangement joins TRBV20-1 to TRBJ2-2; tentative D call: TRBD1 (5 bases). The ends were cut back, 3 bases at V and 10 bases at J, with 18 bases in the middle. There are 14 residues in the CDR3. Germline V gene lookup returns CDR1 DFQATT and CDR2 SNEGSKA (reference sequence).

The chain couples TRBV24-1 to TRBJ2-1; D uncertain. The germline gives CDR1 KGHDR, CDR2 SFDVKD. The CDR3 sequence is 16 residues long. With 4 bases removed from V and 7 bases from J, the gap between germline ends came to 19 bases. The DNA of the CDR3 is TGTGCCACCAGTGACCCCGTGGCTGGAGTGGAAAATGAGCAGTTCTTC. It translates to CATSDPVAGVENEQFF.

This chain uses TRBV29-1 with TRBJ1-1; D may be TRBD1 (5 bases). The CDR3 extends over 14 amino acids. V was pared by 2 bases and J by 7 bases, with 17 bases between. Per germline, CDR1 SQVTM and CDR2 ANQGSEA. Here the CDR3 reads CSVENNVGASEAFF. In nucleotides, the CDR3 is TGCAGCGTTGAAAATAACGTTGGGGCTAGTGAAGCTTTCTTT.

This chain uses TRBV5-1 with TRBJ2-3, with D perhaps matching TRBD1 (6 bases). The CDR3 runs 16 residues. The germline V gene encodes CDR1 SGHRS and CDR2 YFSETQ. Trimming took 0 bases from V and 3 from J, leaving 14 bases between them. DNA for the CDR3: TGCGCCAGCAGCTTGGGACTTGGGGGCAGTACAGATACGCAGTATTTT. This sequence encodes CASSLGLGGSTDTQYF. The complete variable domain, with remaining parts taken from reference TRBV5-1 and TRBJ2-3, reads KAGVTQTPRYLIKTRGQQVTLSCSPISGHRSVSWYQQTPGQGLQFLFEYFSETQRNKGNFPGRFSGRQFSNSRSEMNVSTLELGDSALYLCASSLGLGGSTDTQYFGPGTRLTVL.

The gene calls are TRBV9 and TRBJ2-7, with D maybe TRBD1 (5 bases). Germline V gene sequence: CDR1 SGDLS, CDR2 YYNGEE. Trimming shortened V by 0 bases and J by 0 bases, and 7 bases separated the two germline ends. This CDR3 has 14 amino acids. DNA for the CDR3: TGTGCCAGCAGCGTAGCTCAGGGCTCCTACGAGCAGTACTTC. Its protein product is CASSVAQGSYEQYF.

This chain links TRBV6-5 with TRBJ1-2; D may be TRBD1 (5 bases). Per the germline V gene, CDR1 is MNHEY and CDR2 is SVGAGI. V was trimmed by 7 bases and J by 8 bases, leaving 17 bases between them. This CDR3 comprises 13 residues. The CDR3 nucleotides are TGTGCCAGCACGACCAGGGAGGGTTCCGGCTACACCTTC. The encoded protein is CASTTREGSGYTF.

The chain couples TRBV7-4 to TRBJ1-4; no reliable D call. V was cut by 5 bases and J by 8 bases, with 15 bases left in between. Per germline, CDR1 SGHVT and CDR2 SQSDAQ. There are 14 residues in the CDR3. The CDR3 region has the DNA TGTGCCAGCAGCCCACGAGGTCCGAGCGAAAAACTGTTTTTT. The encoded protein is CASSPRGPSEKLFF.

The chain links TRBV5-4 to TRBJ2-1; 9 positions match TRBD1. Germline loops: CDR1 SGHNT, CDR2 YYREEE (reference sequence). The CDR3 has 15 residues. J was trimmed by 1 base and V by 2 bases; bases with no gene match: 1. The CDR3 sequence is CASSLDRGSYNEQFF. The CDR3, as DNA: TGTGCCAGCAGCTTAGACAGGGGGTCCTACAATGAGCAGTTCTTC. The full variable domain, with the rest looked up from reference TRBV5-4 and TRBJ2-1, is ETGVTQSPTHLIKTRGQQVTLRCSSQSGHNTVSWYQQALGQGPQFIFQYYREEENGRGNFPPRFSGLQFPNYSSELNVNALELDDSALYLCASSLDRGSYNEQFFGPGTRLTVL.

The chain couples TRBV21-1 to TRBJ2-3; the D call TRBD1 from the table was never checked on the DNA. TRBV21-1 is a known pseudogene. CDR3 length equals 16 residues. The CDR3 sequence: CASRNSRDNCQDTQYF. DNA of the CDR3: TGTGCCAGCAGAAACTCCCGGGACAACTGCCAAGATACGCAGTATTTT.

The chain links TRBV6-2 or TRBV6-3 to TRBJ2-3, with D possibly matching TRBD2 (6 bases). The CDR3 has 15 residues. Germline V gene data show CDR1 as MNHEY and CDR2 as SVGEGT. V was shortened by 6 bases and J by 4 bases, with 17 bases between the two germline ends. In DNA form, the CDR3 reads TGTGCCAGCAGCGCTCTCTCTAGCGTCCCAGATACGCAGTATTTT. Its protein product is CASSALSSVPDTQYF.

The sample holds one count of this clone. V usage is TRBV29-1 and J usage is TRBJ1-5; possibly TRBD1 for D (5 bases). CDR3 size: 15 residues. Trimming took off 6 bases at V and 7 bases at J, with 22 bases between the two ends. Germline assignment: CDR1 SQVTM and CDR2 ANQGSEA. DNA of the CDR3: TGCAGCGTCCAGTTGGGGGGGAGAGGGTGGCAGCCCCAGCATTTT. Translation: CSVQLGGRGWQPQHF.

This clone was observed a single time. The chain has TRBV19 and TRBJ1-4; 8 nucleotides line up with TRBD1. The germline CDR1 and CDR2 sequences are LNHDA and SQIVND (reference sequence). CDR3 length: 15 residues. V was clipped by 5 bases and J by 8 bases; unmatched bases: 10. The CDR3 is CASSRQGRSREKLFF. The CDR3 DNA reads TGTGCCAGTAGTCGACAGGGGCGGTCACGGGAAAAACTGTTTTTT.

This clone came up a few times. The chain employs TRBV9 and TRBJ2-7, with unresolved D. Germline values: CDR1 SGDLS, CDR2 YYNGEE. This CDR3 contains 14 residues. V lost 0 bases, J lost 2 bases, and 9 bases lay in between. The CDR3, as DNA: TGTGCCAGCAGCGTAGGGCAGGCTCCCTACGAGCAGTACTTC. This translates into CASSVGQAPYEQYF. The full variable domain, completed using reference TRBV9 and TRBJ2-7, is DSGVTQTPKHLITATGQRVTLRCSPRSGDLSVYWYQQSLDQGLQFLIQYYNGEERAKGNILERFSAQQFPDLHSELNLSSLELGDSALYFCASSVGQAPYEQYFGPGTRLTVT.